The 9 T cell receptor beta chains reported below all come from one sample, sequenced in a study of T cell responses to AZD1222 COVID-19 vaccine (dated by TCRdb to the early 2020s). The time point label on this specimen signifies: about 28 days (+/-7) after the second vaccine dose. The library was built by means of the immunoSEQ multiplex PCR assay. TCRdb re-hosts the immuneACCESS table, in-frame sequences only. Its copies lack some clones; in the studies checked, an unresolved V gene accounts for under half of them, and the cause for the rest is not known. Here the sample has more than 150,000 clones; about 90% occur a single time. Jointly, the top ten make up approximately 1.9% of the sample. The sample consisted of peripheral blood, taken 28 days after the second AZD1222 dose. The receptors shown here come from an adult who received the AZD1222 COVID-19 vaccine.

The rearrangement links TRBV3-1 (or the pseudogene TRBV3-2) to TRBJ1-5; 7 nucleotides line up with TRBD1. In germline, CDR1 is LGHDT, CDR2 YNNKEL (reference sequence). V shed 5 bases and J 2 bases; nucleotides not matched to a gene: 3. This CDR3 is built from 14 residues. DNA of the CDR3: TGTGCCAGCAGCTACAGGGGTGGCAATCAGCCCCAGCATTTT. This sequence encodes CASSYRGGNQPQHF.

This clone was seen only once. The CDR3, as DNA: TGTGCCATCGATTCGGGTGCGGGGGCGGGGACTGAAGCTTTCTTT. Encoded protein: CAIDSGAGAGTEAFF. This chain links TRBV10-3 with TRBJ1-1, with D possibly TRBD1 on 6 matching bases. Germline CDR1 and CDR2: ENHRY and SYGVKD. Trimming cost V 8 bases and J 5 bases, with 21 bases left between them. The CDR3 is made up of 15 amino acids.

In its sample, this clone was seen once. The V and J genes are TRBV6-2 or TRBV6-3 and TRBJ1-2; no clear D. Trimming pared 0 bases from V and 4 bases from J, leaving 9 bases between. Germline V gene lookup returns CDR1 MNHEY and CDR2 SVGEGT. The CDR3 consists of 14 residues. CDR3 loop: CASSYSLVTYGYTF. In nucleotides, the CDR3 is TGTGCCAGCAGTTACTCGCTCGTTACCTATGGCTACACCTTC.

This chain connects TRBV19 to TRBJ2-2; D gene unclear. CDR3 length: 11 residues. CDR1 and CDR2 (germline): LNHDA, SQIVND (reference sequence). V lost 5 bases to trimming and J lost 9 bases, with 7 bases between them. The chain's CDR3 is CASSSGRELFF. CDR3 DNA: TGTGCCAGTAGTTCGGGTCGGGAGCTGTTTTTT.

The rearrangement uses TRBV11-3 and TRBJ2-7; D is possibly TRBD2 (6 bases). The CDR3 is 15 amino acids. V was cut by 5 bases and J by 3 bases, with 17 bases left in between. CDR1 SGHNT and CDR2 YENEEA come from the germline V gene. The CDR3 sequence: CASSRGGDVGYEQYF. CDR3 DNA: TGTGCCAGCAGCCGGGGCGGGGACGTCGGCTACGAGCAGTACTTC.

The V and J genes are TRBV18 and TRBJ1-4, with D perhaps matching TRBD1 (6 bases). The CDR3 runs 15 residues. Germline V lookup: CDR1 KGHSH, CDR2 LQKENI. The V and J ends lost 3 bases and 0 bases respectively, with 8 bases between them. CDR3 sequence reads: CASSPEGATNEKLFF. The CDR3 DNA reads TGTGCCAGCTCACCTGAGGGGGCAACTAATGAAAAACTGTTTTTT.

CDR3 protein: CASSVEGGNYEQYF. The CDR3 DNA reads TGTGCCAGCAGCGTAGAAGGAGGGAACTACGAGCAGTACTTC. The chain couples TRBV9 to TRBJ2-7; D is possibly TRBD2 (6 bases). CDR3 length equals 14 residues. Deletions cut 0 bases from V and 3 bases from J, with 10 bases between. Per germline, CDR1 SGDLS and CDR2 YYNGEE.

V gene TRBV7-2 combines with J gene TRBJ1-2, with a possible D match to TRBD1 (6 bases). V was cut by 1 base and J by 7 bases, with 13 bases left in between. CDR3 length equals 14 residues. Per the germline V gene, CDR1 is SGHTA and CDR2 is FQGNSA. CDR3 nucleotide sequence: TGTGCCAGCAGCTTAGGGCCTGGGGGCGGTGGCTACACCTTC. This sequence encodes CASSLGPGGGGYTF. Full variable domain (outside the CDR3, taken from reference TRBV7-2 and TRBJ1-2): GAGVSQSPSNKVTEKGKDVELRCDPISGHTALYWYRQSLGQGLEFLIYFQGNSAPDKSGLPSDRFSAERTGGSVSTLTIQRTQQEDSAVYLCASSLGPGGGGYTFGSGTRLTVV.

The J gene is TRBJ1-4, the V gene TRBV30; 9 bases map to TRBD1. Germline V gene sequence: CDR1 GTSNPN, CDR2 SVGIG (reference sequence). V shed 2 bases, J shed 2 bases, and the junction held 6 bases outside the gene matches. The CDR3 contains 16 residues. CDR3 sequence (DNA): TGTGCCTGGAGTTCCCGGACAGGGGCGACTAATGAAAAACTGTTTTTT. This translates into CAWSSRTGATNEKLFF.